The 30 T cell receptor beta chains below come from one sample, sequenced in a study of vaccination effects on CD4 cells after COVID-19. Method: immunoSEQ multiplex PCR; TCRdb's copy keeps in-frame clones and lacks some. Found here are roughly 56,000 clones, roughly 73% of them singletons; the top ten hold around 1.2%. Their antigens remain unidentified. Under the ViraFEST assay, PBMC were stimulated with viral peptide pools so that antigen-specific CD4+ T cells expanded. Sequencing was performed afterwards. At the end of around 11 days of culture, CD4+ T cells were isolated. Vaccine administered to participants consisted of two doses of either BNT162b2 or mRNA-1273. Sequenced material: CD4+ T cells from PBMCs cultured with HCoV-229E spike peptides, taken after COVID-19 vaccination. The receptor source for this set is a human donor who received a COVID-19 vaccine.

This clone was counted a few times. The rearrangement uses TRBV27 and TRBJ2-2, with 7 nucleotides matching TRBD2. This CDR3 is built from 14 residues. Trimming took 4 bases from V and 4 from J; bases not matched to a gene: 3. The germline V gene encodes CDR1 MNHEY and CDR2 SMNVEV (reference sequence). The CDR3 loop reads CASSSGRRTGELFF. CDR3 sequence (DNA): TGTGCCAGCAGTTCCGGGAGGCGCACCGGGGAGCTGTTTTTT.

The chain carries TRBV6-1 and TRBJ2-7, with TRBD2 matching 8 bases. The CDR3 is 15 residues long. CDR1 MNHNS and CDR2 SASEGT come from the germline V gene. J lost 2 bases, V lost 3 bases, and 6 bases had no gene match. CDR3: CASSEAYGGAYEQYV. CDR3 coding DNA: TGTGCCAGCAGTGAGGCTTACGGGGGGGCCTACGAGCAGTACGTC.

The gene calls are TRBV19 and TRBJ1-2; 7 bases match TRBD1. This CDR3 is built from 13 residues. Trimming cost V 6 bases and J 5 bases; bases outside gene matches: 6. Germline CDR1 reads LNHDA; CDR2 reads SQIVND (reference sequence). The chain's CDR3 is CASSRDSGYGYTF. As DNA, the CDR3 is TGTGCCAGTAGCCGGGACAGTGGGTATGGCTACACCTTC.

V is TRBV4-3 and J is TRBJ2-3; TRBD1 is a possible D gene (5 bases). Trimming took off 1 base at V and 2 bases at J, with 10 bases between the two ends. CDR3 length equals 15 residues. Germline CDR1 reads LGHNA; CDR2 reads YSLEER. The CDR3 loop reads CASSQGSTDTDTQYF. The DNA for the CDR3 is TGCGCCAGCAGCCAAGGATCGACAGACACAGATACGCAGTATTTT.

This CDR3 is CATSRDLGSAEAFF. The CDR3 DNA follows: TGTGCCACCAGCAGAGATCTGGGATCGGCTGAAGCTTTCTTT. This chain links TRBV15 with TRBJ1-1; D remains unclear. The V and J ends lost 0 bases and 6 bases respectively, with 11 bases between them. The CDR3 loop spans 14 amino acids. In germline, CDR1 is LNHNV, CDR2 YYDKDF (reference sequence).

This chain joins TRBV4-1 and TRBJ1-5, with a possible D match to TRBD1 (6 bases). The CDR3 contains 16 residues. V lost 3 bases, J lost 3 bases, and 15 bases lay in between. Germline V gene data show CDR1 as MGHRA and CDR2 as YSYEKL. CDR3 sequence (DNA): TGCGCCAGCAGCCAGGCCCCAGGGGCTAACAATCAGCCCCAGCATTTT. Translated, it gives CASSQAPGANNQPQHF.

This chain links TRBV7-9 with TRBJ1-6, with D hard to call. V gave up 5 bases and J gave up 5 bases, with 16 bases separating them. Germline CDR1 and CDR2: SEHNR and FQNEAQ (reference sequence). This CDR3 is 16 amino acids long. This CDR3 reads CASSLRNPDDNSPLHF. CDR3 nucleotides: TGTGCCAGCAGCCTGAGAAACCCTGACGATAATTCACCCCTCCACTTT.

In DNA, the CDR3 is TGTGCCAGCAGTTTGACACCGGAGGAAAAACTGTTTTTT. Its translation: CASSLTPEEKLFF. The V call is TRBV28, the J call TRBJ1-4; no firm D call. Germline loops: CDR1 MDHEN, CDR2 SYDVKM. V was shortened by 3 bases and J by 8 bases, with 10 bases between the two germline ends. CDR3 length: 13 amino acids.

The V and J genes are TRBV6-1 and TRBJ2-2; TRBD1 matches at 8 bases. CDR1 and CDR2 from the germline V gene are MNHNS and SASEGT. This CDR3 has 23 residues. The trim removed 1 base at V and 0 bases at J, leaving 22 bases unmatched. The CDR3 nucleotides read TGTGCCAGCAGTGAAGGTTGGATTGGGGGCAGGGGGCCGATATTCGCGAACACCGGGGAGCTGTTTTTT. It is translated as CASSEGWIGGRGPIFANTGELFF.

The chain has TRBV9 and TRBJ1-2, with 9 bases aligning to TRBD1. The trim removed 7 bases at V and 0 bases at J, leaving 4 bases unmatched. This CDR3 is 14 amino acids long. Germline V gene lookup returns CDR1 SGDLS and CDR2 YYNGEE. CDR3 loop: CASARQGANYGYTF. In nucleotides, the CDR3 is TGTGCCAGCGCTCGACAGGGGGCTAACTATGGCTACACCTTC.

The rearrangement uses TRBV10-3 and TRBJ2-7; 8 bases map to TRBD2. The V gene's germline CDR1 is ENHRY and CDR2 SYGVKD. The V segment lost 11 bases and the J segment 7 bases; nucleotides outside the gene matches: 7. The CDR3 is 11 residues long. The CDR3 nucleotides read TGTGCCGCCGGGGGGGTTGGGGAGCAGTACGTC. Its translation is CAAGGVGEQYV.

This clone has more than one count but fewer than ten. This sequence joins TRBV2 and TRBJ1-2; D call uncertain. The CDR3 runs to 14 residues. From germline, CDR1 is SNHLY and CDR2 FYNNEI. V was pared by 0 bases and J by 5 bases, with 10 bases between. The CDR3 sequence: CASSEALAGYGYTF. CDR3 sequence (DNA): TGTGCCAGCAGTGAAGCGCTTGCAGGATATGGCTACACCTTC.

The rearrangement joins TRBV3-1 (or the pseudogene TRBV3-2) to TRBJ2-2; D remains unclear. Trimming left V 3 bases short and J 5 bases short, with 7 bases between. This CDR3 is built from 13 residues. CDR1 and CDR2 from the germline V gene are LGHDT and YNNKEL (reference sequence). As DNA, the CDR3 is TGTGCCAGCAGCCATATAAAAACCGGGGAGCTGTTTTTT. Translating it yields CASSHIKTGELFF.

As to this clone: The germline gene is not matched at one end of the junction; a read error may be the cause. The rearrangement uses TRBV7-3 and TRBJ2-1; 12 bases fit TRBD2. CDR1 is SGHTA, CDR2 FQGTGA, per germline. The CDR3 runs 20 residues. CDR3 amino acids: CASSLTPLAGGRSSYNEQFF. The DNA for the CDR3 is TGTGCCAGCAGCCTAACCCCCCTAGCGGGGGGGAGGAGCTCCTACAATGAGCAGTTCTTC.

V and J are TRBV5-1 and TRBJ1-4; D is possibly TRBD1 (5 bases). This CDR3 region has 15 residues. V lost 5 bases and J lost 3, with 14 bases in between. Germline loops: CDR1 SGHRS, CDR2 YFSETQ. The CDR3 nucleotides read TGCGCCAGCAGACCCCATGCGGGGGCTAATGAAAAACTGTTTTTT. Translating gives CASRPHAGANEKLFF. Full variable domain (missing parts from reference TRBV5-1 and TRBJ1-4): KAGVTQTPRYLIKTRGQQVTLSCSPISGHRSVSWYQQTPGQGLQFLFEYFSETQRNKGNFPGRFSGRQFSNSRSEMNVSTLELGDSALYLCASRPHAGANEKLFFGSGTQLSVL.

The V gene is TRBV4-1, the J gene TRBJ2-1; D ambiguous. In germline, CDR1 is MGHRA, CDR2 YSYEKL. Trimming took off 2 bases at V and 1 base at J, with 9 bases between the two ends. The CDR3 extends over 15 amino acids. As DNA, the CDR3 is TGCGCCAGCAGCCAATCGGGCGTATCCTACAATGAGCAGTTCTTC. The encoded protein is CASSQSGVSYNEQFF.

The rearrangement uses TRBV14 and TRBJ1-2, with D hard to call. Germline assignment: CDR1 SGHDN and CDR2 FVKESK. The CDR3 consists of 15 residues. Deletions cut 0 bases from V and 2 bases from J, with 10 bases between. This chain's CDR3 is CASSQDYPVNYGYTF. In DNA, the CDR3 is TGTGCCAGCAGCCAAGATTATCCGGTAAACTATGGCTACACCTTC. Full variable domain (outside the CDR3, taken from reference TRBV14 and TRBJ1-2): EAGVTQFPSHSVIEKGQTVTLRCDPISGHDNLYWYRRVMGKEIKFLLHFVKESKQDESGMPNNRFLAERTGGTYSTLKVQPAELEDSGVYFCASSQDYPVNYGYTFGSGTRLTVV.

CDR3: CASSQGFRGAYEQYV. As DNA, the CDR3 is TGCGCCAGCAGCCAAGGGTTTCGGGGGGCGTACGAGCAGTACGTC. V and J are TRBV4-3 and TRBJ2-7, with D possibly being TRBD2 (7 bases). V was pared by 1 base and J by 4 bases, with 14 bases between. Looked up from germline, CDR1 is LGHNA and CDR2 is YSLEER. This CDR3 contains 15 residues.

The rearrangement joins TRBV5-4 to TRBJ2-1, with D perhaps TRBD1 or TRBD2 (5 bases each). V lost 1 base and J lost 9, with 14 bases in between. Germline V lookup: CDR1 SGHNT, CDR2 YYREEE (reference sequence). This CDR3 has 14 amino acids. The CDR3 sequence: CASSLRSAGGEQFF. The CDR3 DNA reads TGTGCCAGCAGCTTGAGATCGGCTGGGGGTGAGCAGTTCTTC.

The chain recombines TRBV18 with TRBJ2-1; 10 nucleotides agree with TRBD2. V was clipped by 2 bases and J by 0 bases; unmatched bases: 7. The CDR3 runs to 18 residues. The germline V gene has CDR1 KGHSH and CDR2 LQKENI. This CDR3 is CASSPVSGGFSSYNEQFF. The CDR3 DNA sequence: TGTGCCAGCTCACCAGTTAGCGGGGGGTTTTCCTCCTACAATGAGCAGTTCTTC.

V usage is TRBV9 and J usage is TRBJ1-2, with 10 positions matching TRBD1. The germline V gene has CDR1 SGDLS and CDR2 YYNGEE. V lost 0 bases and J lost 7; bases outside the gene matches: 6. The CDR3 consists of 15 residues. Here the CDR3 DNA reads TGTGCCAGCAGCGTAGCTACGTGGGACAGGGGTGGCTACACCTTC. It yields the protein CASSVATWDRGGYTF.

J is TRBJ1-5 and V is TRBV21-1; TRBD1 is taken as the D call from the table, unchecked against the DNA. TRBV21-1 is annotated as a pseudogene. The CDR3 spans 11 residues. CDR3 nucleotides: TGTGTGGAGGCAGGGGCTTGGCCCCAGCATTTT. Translating gives CVEAGAWPQHF.

The chain uses TRBV28 and TRBJ1-3; possibly TRBD1 for D (6 bases). Trimming stripped 3 bases from V and 0 bases from J, with 15 bases between. CDR1 and CDR2 from the germline V gene are MDHEN and SYDVKM. The CDR3 loop spans 17 amino acids. For the CDR3, the DNA is TGTGCCAGCAGTTTGAATCGGGGGGCTCCCTCTGGAAACACCATATATTTT. Protein sequence: CASSLNRGAPSGNTIYF.

The chain combines TRBV2 with TRBJ1-2, with TRBD1 identical over 8 bases. The germline V gene has CDR1 SNHLY and CDR2 FYNNEI. The CDR3 extends over 14 amino acids. The ends lost 5 bases at V and 1 base at J; junction bases unmatched: 3. The CDR3 DNA reads TGTGCCAGCAGTCCGGGACAGGTTAACTATGGCTACACCTTC. Amino acids: CASSPGQVNYGYTF.

This chain uses TRBV18 with TRBJ1-1; 8 bases line up with TRBD1. The V segment lost 2 bases and the J segment 4 bases; nucleotides outside the gene matches: 12. The CDR3 is 17 amino acids. CDR1 KGHSH and CDR2 LQKENI come from the germline V gene. DNA for the CDR3: TGTGCCAGCTCACCATCCGCAGGGGGCTTCTCGGGCACTGAAGCTTTCTTT. It specifies CASSPSAGGFSGTEAFF.

The sample holds a few counts of this clone. The chain is built from TRBV6-5 and TRBJ1-2; TRBD1 matches 8 bases. The CDR3 length is 14 residues. CDR1 MNHEY and CDR2 SVGAGI come from the germline V gene. The V and J ends lost 5 bases and 5 bases, in that order; junction bases with no gene match: 7. Here the CDR3 DNA reads TGTGCCAGCAGTAGACAGGGGTCGAATTATGGCTACACCTTC. As protein: CASSRQGSNYGYTF.

This chain uses TRBV6-5 with TRBJ2-5; D ambiguous. Deletions cut 10 bases from V and 5 bases from J, with 20 bases between. The CDR3 spans 14 residues. Germline V CDR1 and CDR2: MNHEY, SVGAGI. In nucleotides, the CDR3 is TGTGCCACCGAGGACCCAAACCTGGGCGAGACCCAGTACTTC. Translating it yields CATEDPNLGETQYF.

The rearrangement uses TRBV10-3 and TRBJ2-5; 10 positions agree with TRBD1. This CDR3 contains 13 residues. The ends lost 11 bases at V and 3 bases at J; junction bases unmatched: 6. Germline CDR1 reads ENHRY; CDR2 reads SYGVKD. CDR3 in DNA: TGTGCCGTCTGGGGACAGGGGAAAGAGACCCAGTACTTC. Translating it yields CAVWGQGKETQYF.

This clone was seen a handful of times. This chain connects TRBV6-1 to TRBJ1-6; 7 bases map to TRBD1. Germline values: CDR1 MNHNS, CDR2 SASEGT. Trimming removed 3 bases from V and 10 bases from J; junction bases left unmatched: 3. CDR3 length: 13 residues. The CDR3 loop reads CASSDDRASPLHF. CDR3 in DNA: TGTGCCAGCAGTGACGACAGGGCCTCACCCCTCCACTTT.

The chain links TRBV6-5 to TRBJ2-7; weak D call: TRBD1 (6 bases). Germline CDR1 MNHEY, CDR2 SVGAGI. Trimming cost V 8 bases and J 2 bases, with 16 bases left between them. The CDR3 has 14 residues. The CDR3 loop is CASSDPGQTYEQYV. The CDR3 DNA follows: TGTGCCAGCTCCGACCCGGGACAAACCTACGAGCAGTACGTC.